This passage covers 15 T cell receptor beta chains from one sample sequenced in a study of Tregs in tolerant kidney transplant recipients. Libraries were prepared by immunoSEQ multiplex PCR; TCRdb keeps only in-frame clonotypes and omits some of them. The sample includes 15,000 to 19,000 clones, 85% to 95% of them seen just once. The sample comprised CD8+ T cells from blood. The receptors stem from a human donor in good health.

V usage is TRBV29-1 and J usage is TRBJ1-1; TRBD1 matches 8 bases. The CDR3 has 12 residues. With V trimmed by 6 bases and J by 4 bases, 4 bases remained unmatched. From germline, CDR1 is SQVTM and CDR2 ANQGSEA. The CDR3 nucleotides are TGCAGCGTGGGGACAGGTGGCACTGAAGCTTTCTTT. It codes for CSVGTGGTEAFF.

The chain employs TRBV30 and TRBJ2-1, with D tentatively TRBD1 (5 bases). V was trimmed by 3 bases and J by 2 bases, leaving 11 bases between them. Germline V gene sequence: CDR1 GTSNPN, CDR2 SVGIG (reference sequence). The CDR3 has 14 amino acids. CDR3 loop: CAWRAGSPYNEQFF. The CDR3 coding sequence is TGTGCCTGGAGGGCAGGGTCCCCCTACAATGAGCAGTTCTTC.

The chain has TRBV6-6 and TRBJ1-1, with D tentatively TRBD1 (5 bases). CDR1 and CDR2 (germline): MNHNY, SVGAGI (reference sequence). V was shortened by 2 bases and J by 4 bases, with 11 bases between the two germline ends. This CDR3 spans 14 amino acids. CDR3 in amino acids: CASSYARQITEAFF. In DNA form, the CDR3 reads TGTGCCAGCAGTTACGCCCGACAGATCACTGAAGCTTTCTTT.

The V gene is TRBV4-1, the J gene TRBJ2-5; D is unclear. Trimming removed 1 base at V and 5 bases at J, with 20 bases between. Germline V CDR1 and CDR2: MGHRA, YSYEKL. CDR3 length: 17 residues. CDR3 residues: CASSQARAQFPRETQYF. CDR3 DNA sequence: TGCGCCAGCAGCCAAGCCCGGGCACAGTTTCCAAGGGAGACCCAGTACTTC.

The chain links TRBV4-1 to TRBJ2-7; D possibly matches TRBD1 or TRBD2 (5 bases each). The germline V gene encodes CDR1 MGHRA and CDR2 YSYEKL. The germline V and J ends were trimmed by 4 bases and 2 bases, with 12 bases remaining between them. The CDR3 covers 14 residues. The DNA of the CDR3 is TGCGCCAGCAGCCTGGGACCTAGCACCTACGAGCAGTACTTC. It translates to CASSLGPSTYEQYF.

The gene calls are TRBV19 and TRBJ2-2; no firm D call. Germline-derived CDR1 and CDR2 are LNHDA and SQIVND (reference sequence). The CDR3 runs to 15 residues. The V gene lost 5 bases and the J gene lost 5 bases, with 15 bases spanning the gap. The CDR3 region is CASSPSVAGTGELFF. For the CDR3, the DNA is TGTGCCAGTAGTCCCTCGGTAGCAGGTACCGGGGAGCTGTTTTTT.

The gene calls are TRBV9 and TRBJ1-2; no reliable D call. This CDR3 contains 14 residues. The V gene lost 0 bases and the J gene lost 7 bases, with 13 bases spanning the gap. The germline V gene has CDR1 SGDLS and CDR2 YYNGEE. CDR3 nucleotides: TGTGCCAGCAGCGTAGCCCTTGATGTGTCTGGCTACACCTTC. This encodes CASSVALDVSGYTF.

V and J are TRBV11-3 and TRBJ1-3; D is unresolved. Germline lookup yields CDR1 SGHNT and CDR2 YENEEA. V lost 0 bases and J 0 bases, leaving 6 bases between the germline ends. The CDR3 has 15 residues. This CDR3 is CASSLDMGSGNTIYF. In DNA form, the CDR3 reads TGTGCCAGCAGCTTAGATATGGGCTCTGGAAACACCATATATTTT.

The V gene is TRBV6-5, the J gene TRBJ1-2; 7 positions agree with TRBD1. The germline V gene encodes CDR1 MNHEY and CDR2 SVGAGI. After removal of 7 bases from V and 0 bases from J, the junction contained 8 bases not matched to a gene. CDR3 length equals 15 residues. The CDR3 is CASTRTGYSNYGYTF. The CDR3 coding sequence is TGTGCCAGCACCCGGACAGGATACTCTAACTATGGCTACACCTTC.

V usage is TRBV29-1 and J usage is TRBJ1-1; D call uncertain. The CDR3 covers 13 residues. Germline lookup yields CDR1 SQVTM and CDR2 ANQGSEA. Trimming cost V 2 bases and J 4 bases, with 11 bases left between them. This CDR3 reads CSVEIRGTTEAFF. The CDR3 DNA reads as TGCAGCGTTGAAATACGGGGAACCACTGAAGCTTTCTTT. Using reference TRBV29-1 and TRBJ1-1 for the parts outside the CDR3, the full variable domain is SAVISQKPSRDICQRGTSLTIQCQVDSQVTMMFWYRQQPGQSLTLIATANQGSEATYESGFVIDKFPISRPNLTFSTLTVSNMSPEDSSIYLCSVEIRGTTEAFFGQGTRLTVV.

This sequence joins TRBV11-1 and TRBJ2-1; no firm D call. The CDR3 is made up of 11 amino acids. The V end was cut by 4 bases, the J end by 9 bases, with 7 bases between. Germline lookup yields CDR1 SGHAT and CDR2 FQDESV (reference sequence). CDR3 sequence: CASSSSFEQFF. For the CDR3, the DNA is TGTGCCAGCAGCTCCTCTTTTGAGCAGTTCTTC.

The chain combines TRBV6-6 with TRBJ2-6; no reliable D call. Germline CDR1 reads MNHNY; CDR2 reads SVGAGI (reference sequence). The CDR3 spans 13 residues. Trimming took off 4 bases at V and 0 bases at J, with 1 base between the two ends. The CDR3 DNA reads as TGTGCCAGCAGTTCCTCTGGGGCCAACGTCCTGACTTTC. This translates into CASSSSGANVLTF.

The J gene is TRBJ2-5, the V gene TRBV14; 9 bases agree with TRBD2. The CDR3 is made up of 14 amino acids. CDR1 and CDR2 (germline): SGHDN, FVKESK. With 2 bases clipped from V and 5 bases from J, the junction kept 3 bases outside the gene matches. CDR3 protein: CASSQLAGEETQYF. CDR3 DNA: TGTGCCAGCAGCCAATTAGCGGGGGAGGAGACCCAGTACTTC.

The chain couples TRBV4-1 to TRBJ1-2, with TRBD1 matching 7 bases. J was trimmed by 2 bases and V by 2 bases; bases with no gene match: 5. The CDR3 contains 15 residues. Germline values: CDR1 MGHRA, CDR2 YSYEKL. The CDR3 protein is CASSQRTGSNYGYTF. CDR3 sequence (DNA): TGCGCCAGCAGCCAACGGACAGGTTCGAACTATGGCTACACCTTC.

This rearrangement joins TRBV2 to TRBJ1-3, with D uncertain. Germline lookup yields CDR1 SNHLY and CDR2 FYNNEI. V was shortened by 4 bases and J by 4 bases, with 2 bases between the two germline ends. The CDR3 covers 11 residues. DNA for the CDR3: TGTGCCAGCAGTGGCGGAAACACCATATATTTT. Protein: CASSGGNTIYF.